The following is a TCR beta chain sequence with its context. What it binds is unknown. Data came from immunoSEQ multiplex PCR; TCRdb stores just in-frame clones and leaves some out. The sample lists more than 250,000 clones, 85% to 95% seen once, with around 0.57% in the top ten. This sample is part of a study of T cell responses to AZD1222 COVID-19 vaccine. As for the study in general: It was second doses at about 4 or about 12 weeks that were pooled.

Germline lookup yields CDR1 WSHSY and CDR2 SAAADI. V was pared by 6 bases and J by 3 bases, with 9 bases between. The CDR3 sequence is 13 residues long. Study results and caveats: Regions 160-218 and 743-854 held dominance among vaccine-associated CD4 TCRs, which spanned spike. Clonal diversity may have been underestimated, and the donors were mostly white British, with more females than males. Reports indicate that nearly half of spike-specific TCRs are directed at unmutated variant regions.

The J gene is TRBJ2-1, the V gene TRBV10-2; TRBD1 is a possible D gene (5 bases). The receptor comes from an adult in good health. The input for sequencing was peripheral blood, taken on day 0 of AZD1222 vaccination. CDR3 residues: CASRQTDYNEQFF. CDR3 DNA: TGCGCCAGCAGGCAGACAGACTACAATGAGCAGTTCTTC.